This T cell receptor beta chain derives from a study of cytomegalovirus exposure and HLA in healthy donors. Libraries were prepared by immunoSEQ multiplex PCR; TCRdb keeps only in-frame clonotypes and omits some of them. There are around 100,000 clones in the sample; about 95% occur only once, and 0.8% to 0.9% lies in the top ten. The clonotype was recovered from a woman between 18 and 30 years old in good health and CMV-seronegative. Input material: PBMCs.

CDR3 in amino acids: CSVGGVSYNEQFF. The CDR3 region has the DNA TGCAGCGTTGGAGGTGTTTCCTACAATGAGCAGTTCTTC. This chain uses TRBV29-1 with TRBJ2-1; D is ambiguous. V lost 4 bases and J lost 1, with 8 bases in between. This CDR3 comprises 13 residues. Germline V gene lookup returns CDR1 SQVTM and CDR2 ANQGSEA.